Listed here are 3 T cell receptor beta chains from one sample, sequenced in a study of CD8 T cells in Susac syndrome. With random hexamers, roughly 0.45 to 1 ug RNA was reverse transcribed. Using its own MiXCR run on the immunoSEQ multiplex PCR reads, TCRdb lists one record per CDR3 protein. The data contain 130,000 to 150,000 distinct CDR3 sequences, 90% to 96% of them singletons. The source material was CD4+ T cells from PBMCs. Receptors were obtained from a human donor with Susac syndrome.

The chain has TRBV6-1 and TRBJ2-7, with D possibly matching TRBD2 (6 bases). This CDR3 has 13 residues. Germline-derived CDR1 and CDR2 are MNHNS and SASEGT. Deletions cut 7 bases from V and 2 bases from J, with 12 bases between. The CDR3 reads CASTDGGPYEQYF. The DNA for the CDR3 is TGTGCCAGCACTGACGGGGGACCCTACGAGCAGTACTTC.

The chain is built from TRBV27 and TRBJ2-7; D might be TRBD1 (6 bases). V lost 5 bases and J lost 1, with 15 bases in between. CDR3 size: 15 residues. Germline CDR1 reads MNHEY; CDR2 reads SMNVEV (reference sequence). In DNA, the CDR3 is TGTGCCAGCAGTCTCAAACAGGGACCTTCCTACGAGCAGTACTTC. It yields the protein CASSLKQGPSYEQYF.

This sequence joins TRBV19 and TRBJ2-5, with 9 bases fitting TRBD1. V lost 6 bases to trimming and J lost 0 bases; unmatched junction nucleotides: 11. The germline V gene has CDR1 LNHDA and CDR2 SQIVND (reference sequence). CDR3 length equals 17 residues. The CDR3 DNA is TGTGCCAGTAGACCTGAGGTTGGGACAGGGTACCAAGAGACCCAGTACTTC. It specifies CASRPEVGTGYQETQYF.